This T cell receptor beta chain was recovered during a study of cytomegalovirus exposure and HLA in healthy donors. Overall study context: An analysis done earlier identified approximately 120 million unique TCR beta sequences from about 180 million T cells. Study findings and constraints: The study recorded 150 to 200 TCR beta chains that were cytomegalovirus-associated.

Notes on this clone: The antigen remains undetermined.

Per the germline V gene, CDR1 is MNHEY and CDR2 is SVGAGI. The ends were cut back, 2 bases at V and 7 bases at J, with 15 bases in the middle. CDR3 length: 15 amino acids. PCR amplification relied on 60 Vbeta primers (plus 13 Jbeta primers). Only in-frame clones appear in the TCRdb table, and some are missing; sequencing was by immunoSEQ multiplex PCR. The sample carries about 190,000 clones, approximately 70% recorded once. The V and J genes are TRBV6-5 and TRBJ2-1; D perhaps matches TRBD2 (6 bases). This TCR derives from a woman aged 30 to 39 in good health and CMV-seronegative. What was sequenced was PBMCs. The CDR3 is CASSYGVIAANEQFF. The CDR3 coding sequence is TGTGCCAGCAGTTACGGGGTAATAGCGGCTAATGAGCAGTTCTTC.